At least ten counts were recorded for the clone carrying this TCR beta chain. This entry belongs to a study of low-dose radiotherapy and immunotherapy resistance in tumors. Study-level background: Dosing for Cohort 2 consisted of 1 Gy per fraction every two weeks, reaching a total of 13 Gy over 26 weeks. Patients were on oral aspirin 300 mg taken daily for four cycles from cycle 1 day 1.

Alpha and beta chains were covered, as first-strand cDNA relied on TRAV- and TRBV-specific primers. With a constant-region primer and a V-primer adapter, TCRs were subjected to around 18 PCR cycles of amplification. TCRdb reanalysed the reads using MiXCR and keeps one entry per CDR3 protein. The table has about 30,000 distinct CDR3 sequences, approximately 54% seen once; the top ten hold approximately 6%. Time point noted: after trial treatment. Specified treatment: LDRT plus nivolumab, ipilimumab, low-dose cyclophosphamide and aspirin (RACIN trial). The sequence derives from a male donor with gallbladder cancer. Sequenced here: PBMCs, sampled after low-dose radiotherapy plus immunotherapy.

The DNA for the CDR3 is TGCAGTGCTCCGAAGGATTTCAATGAGCAGTTCTTC. It codes for CSAPKDFNEQFF. The J gene is TRBJ2-1, the V gene TRBV20-1; D gene uncertain. Between the trimmed V and J ends, which lost 5 bases and 6 bases, there was a span of 11 bases. Germline CDR1 and CDR2: DFQATT and SNEGSKA (reference sequence). The CDR3 totals 12 residues.